This TCR beta chain was sequenced during a study of T cells in tumors and immune-related adverse events. Trimming at V came to 4 bases and at J to 3 bases, leaving 3 bases not matched to a gene. The CDR3 extends over 15 amino acids. The germline V gene encodes CDR1 SGHKS and CDR2 YYEKEE (reference sequence). Clones were read by immunoSEQ multiplex PCR, and TCRdb kept only the in-frame ones, dropping some. The table shows about 10,000 clones, with under 95% occurring only once. The gene calls are TRBV5-5 and TRBJ2-2; 10 positions agree with TRBD2. Here the sequenced sample was lymph node tissue, taken from a patient treated with anti-PD-1 therapy. The origin of this receptor is a female donor with metastatic renal cell carcinoma. CDR3 amino acids: CASSTGLADTGELFF. CDR3 in DNA: TGTGCCAGCAGCACTGGACTAGCGGACACCGGGGAGCTGTTTTTT.